A single sample gave rise to the 17 T cell receptor beta chains below, sequenced in a study of Ad26.COV2.S vaccination and SARS-CoV-2 variants (dated by TCRdb to 2020 to 2023). The method was the immunoSEQ multiplex PCR assay. TCRdb took this table from immuneACCESS and kept in-frame rearrangements with V and J called. Such tables lack part of the clones; where checked against another copy, unresolved V genes explain under half of the gap, and the rest is unexplained. This sample is represented by hundreds of thousands of clones; 89% of them were singletons. The ten largest clones capture 2.5% to 3% of the sample. This specimen's treatment or condition label, interpreted: around 19 received Ad26.COV2.S at low or high dose, single or two shots; about 5 received placebo; per-sample allocation not given. Repertoires of vaccine and placebo recipients were sequenced from samples collected on day 63 after the first injection.

The sequencing here drew on peripheral blood, taken in a trial of Ad26.COV2.S vaccine versus placebo. Source of these receptors: a person aged 18-65 years who received the Ad26.COV2.S COVID-19 vaccine or a placebo.

This chain links TRBV29-1 with TRBJ2-3; D unclear. Trimming shortened V by 1 base and J by 6 bases, and 8 bases separated the two germline ends. This CDR3 has 12 amino acids. Germline lookup yields CDR1 SQVTM and CDR2 ANQGSEA. CDR3 loop: CSVEAASDTQYF. The CDR3, as DNA: TGCAGCGTTGAAGCCGCATCGGATACGCAGTATTTT.

This rearrangement joins TRBV27 to TRBJ2-3; D is unclear. Trimming pared 3 bases from V and 0 bases from J, leaving 10 bases between. Germline CDR1 MNHEY, CDR2 SMNVEV (reference sequence). The CDR3 loop spans 15 amino acids. In DNA form, the CDR3 reads TGTGCCAGCAGTTTTGCCCCGCGTAGCACAGATACGCAGTATTTT. It codes for CASSFAPRSTDTQYF.

This rearrangement joins TRBV20-1 to TRBJ1-6; D possibly corresponds to TRBD1 (6 bases). V gave up 3 bases and J gave up 0 bases, with 9 bases separating them. The CDR3 totals 15 residues. Germline V gene sequence: CDR1 DFQATT, CDR2 SNEGSKA (reference sequence). CDR3 DNA: TGCAGTGCTAGTTGGGGGGCCTCCTATAATTCACCCCTCCACTTT. This codes for CSASWGASYNSPLHF.

The gene calls are TRBV4-1 and TRBJ1-5, with D possibly matching TRBD1 (5 bases). V lost 1 base to trimming and J lost 6 bases, with 19 bases between them. There are 17 residues in the CDR3. Germline values: CDR1 MGHRA, CDR2 YSYEKL. The CDR3 coding sequence is TGCGCCAGCAGCCAAGGAATGGGCGTCCAGAGGGGTCAGCCCCAGCATTTT. This sequence encodes CASSQGMGVQRGQPQHF.

The rearrangement links TRBV20-1 to TRBJ2-5; no clear D. Trimming removed 5 bases at V and 9 bases at J, with 13 bases between. Germline V gene lookup returns CDR1 DFQATT and CDR2 SNEGSKA (reference sequence). The CDR3 length is 11 residues. The CDR3 is CSAAESSAQYF. CDR3 sequence (DNA): TGCAGTGCTGCGGAGTCGTCGGCCCAGTACTTC.

The chain has TRBV15 and TRBJ2-1; D gene unclear. Per germline, CDR1 LNHNV and CDR2 YYDKDF (reference sequence). The CDR3 sequence is 13 residues long. The V end was cut by 1 base, the J end by 9 bases, with 10 bases between. CDR3 coding DNA: TGTGCCACCAGCAGAGGGCCGTCAGTTGAGCAGTTCTTC. This sequence encodes CATSRGPSVEQFF.

The chain uses TRBV6-5 and TRBJ2-7; 8 bases agree with TRBD2. The CDR3 is 15 amino acids. With 5 bases clipped from V and 0 bases from J, the junction kept 6 bases outside the gene matches. The germline CDR1 and CDR2 sequences are MNHEY and SVGAGI. The chain's CDR3 is CASSPRGGSSYEQYV. The CDR3 nucleotides are TGTGCCAGCAGTCCCCGGGGGGGGAGCTCCTACGAGCAGTACGTC.

The chain joins TRBV6-6 to TRBJ2-7, with D perhaps TRBD2 (7 bases). This CDR3 region has 15 residues. Between the trimmed V and J ends, which lost 8 bases and 3 bases, there was a span of 20 bases. Germline CDR1 and CDR2: MNHNY and SVGAGI (reference sequence). The CDR3, as DNA: TGTGCCAGCGGTCCCCATGGGGGGGCATTCTACGAGCAGTACTTC. Encoded protein: CASGPHGGAFYEQYF.

The rearrangement joins TRBV7-2 to TRBJ2-5, with D maybe TRBD1 (6 bases). The CDR3 is 14 amino acids. Germline values: CDR1 SGHTA, CDR2 FQGNSA. Trimming pared 2 bases from V and 8 bases from J, leaving 15 bases between. CDR3 in DNA: TGTGCCAGCAGCTTAAGGCAAGGCAGGGGCACCCAGTACTTC. Translated, it gives CASSLRQGRGTQYF.

The V and J genes are TRBV27 and TRBJ2-3; TRBD2 aligns across 10 bases. The CDR3 extends over 17 amino acids. Germline CDR1 is MNHEY and CDR2 is SMNVEV (reference sequence). V shed 1 base and J 2 bases; nucleotides not matched to a gene: 6. CDR3 bases: TGTGCCAGCAGTTTATATGGCGGACTAGCGGCCACAGATACGCAGTATTTT. This sequence encodes CASSLYGGLAATDTQYF.

This clone was seen just once. The gene calls are TRBV5-4 and TRBJ2-1; 7 bases align to TRBD1. CDR3 length: 15 amino acids. The trim removed 1 base at V and 7 bases at J, leaving 8 bases unmatched. Germline V gene lookup returns CDR1 SGHNT and CDR2 YYREEE (reference sequence). The CDR3 sequence: CASSLIDRDRNEQFF. CDR3 bases: TGTGCCAGCAGCTTGATCGACAGGGACCGTAATGAGCAGTTCTTC.

The V and J genes are TRBV6-2 or TRBV6-3 and TRBJ2-5, with 7 bases lining up with TRBD1. Germline trimming cut 7 bases from V and 5 bases from J; bases unmatched to any gene: 10. Germline V gene lookup returns CDR1 MNHEY and CDR2 SVGEGT. This CDR3 region has 14 residues. The CDR3 DNA follows: TGTGCCAGCACCCCCCGAGGGGGCGCGGAGACCCAGTACTTC. It codes for CASTPRGGAETQYF.

The V gene is TRBV28, the J gene TRBJ1-2, with D tentatively TRBD1 (6 bases). Trimming shortened V by 4 bases and J by 4 bases, and 13 bases separated the two germline ends. CDR1 and CDR2 (germline): MDHEN, SYDVKM. The CDR3 length is 14 residues. The DNA for the CDR3 is TGTGCCAGCAGTTCCCAGGGGAGGGGCTATGGCTACACCTTC. Translated, it gives CASSSQGRGYGYTF.

The genes are TRBV2 and TRBJ1-2; D is unclear. Trimming took 1 base from V and 7 from J, leaving 10 bases between them. CDR1 and CDR2 from the germline V gene are SNHLY and FYNNEI. The CDR3 runs to 13 residues. The CDR3 DNA reads TGTGCCAGCAGTGAAGGGGCAGTCCGTGGCTACACCTTC. Translated, it gives CASSEGAVRGYTF.

This clone has only one observation. The chain uses TRBV3-1 (or the pseudogene TRBV3-2) and TRBJ2-1; D unclear. Germline V gene sequence: CDR1 LGHDT, CDR2 YNNKEL (reference sequence). V dropped 1 base and J dropped 7 bases, with 5 bases sitting between them. The CDR3 totals 12 residues. CDR3 region: CASSQAWNEQFF. Here the CDR3 DNA reads TGTGCCAGCAGCCAAGCCTGGAATGAGCAGTTCTTC.

A note on this clone: The sample has other DNA sequences that encode this CDR3 too. The chain recombines TRBV3-1 (or the pseudogene TRBV3-2) with TRBJ2-7; the D gene is possibly TRBD2 (5 bases). Germline V gene data show CDR1 as LGHDT and CDR2 as YNNKEL (reference sequence). The V end was cut by 1 base, the J end by 6 bases, with 7 bases between. The CDR3 totals 12 residues. The CDR3 coding sequence is TGTGCCAGCAGCCAAGTAGGACTCGAGCAGTACTTC. It encodes CASSQVGLEQYF.

The V call is TRBV3-1 (or the pseudogene TRBV3-2), the J call TRBJ2-3, with a weak D call TRBD1 (6 bases). Germline CDR1 is LGHDT and CDR2 is YNNKEL (reference sequence). The CDR3 is made up of 14 amino acids. The V and J ends lost 4 bases and 1 base respectively, with 9 bases between them. The CDR3 loop reads CASSLGGGTDTQYF. CDR3 nucleotide sequence: TGTGCCAGCAGCCTTGGGGGCGGCACAGATACGCAGTATTTT.